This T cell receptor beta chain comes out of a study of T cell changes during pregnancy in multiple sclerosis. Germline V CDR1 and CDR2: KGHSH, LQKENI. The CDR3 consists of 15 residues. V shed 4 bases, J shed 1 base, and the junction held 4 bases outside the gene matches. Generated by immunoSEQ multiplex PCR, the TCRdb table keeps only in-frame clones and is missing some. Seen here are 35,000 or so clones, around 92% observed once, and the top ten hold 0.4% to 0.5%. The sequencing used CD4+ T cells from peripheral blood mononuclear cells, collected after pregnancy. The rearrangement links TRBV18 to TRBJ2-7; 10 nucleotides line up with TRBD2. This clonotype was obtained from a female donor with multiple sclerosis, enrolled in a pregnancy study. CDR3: CASSRGTSASYEQYF. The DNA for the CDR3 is TGTGCCAGCTCACGGGGGACTAGCGCATCCTACGAGCAGTACTTC.